This T cell receptor beta chain is from a study of blood T cell repertoires in COVID-19. Generated by immunoSEQ multiplex PCR, the TCRdb table keeps only in-frame clones and is missing some. The sample lists hundreds of thousands of clones, approximately 88% occurring once. The CDR3 is 15 amino acids. Trimming took 4 bases from V and 5 from J, leaving 16 bases between them. Germline values: CDR1 MGHRA, CDR2 YSYEKL. This clonotype was obtained from a woman aged 45-59 years with COVID-19, enrolled during active disease. Sequencing input: peripheral blood. This chain connects TRBV4-1 to TRBJ2-3; D might be TRBD2 (6 bases). CDR3 sequence reads: CASSPLGRGRDTQYF. The CDR3 bases are TGCGCCAGCAGCCCCCTCGGGCGGGGACGAGATACGCAGTATTTT.